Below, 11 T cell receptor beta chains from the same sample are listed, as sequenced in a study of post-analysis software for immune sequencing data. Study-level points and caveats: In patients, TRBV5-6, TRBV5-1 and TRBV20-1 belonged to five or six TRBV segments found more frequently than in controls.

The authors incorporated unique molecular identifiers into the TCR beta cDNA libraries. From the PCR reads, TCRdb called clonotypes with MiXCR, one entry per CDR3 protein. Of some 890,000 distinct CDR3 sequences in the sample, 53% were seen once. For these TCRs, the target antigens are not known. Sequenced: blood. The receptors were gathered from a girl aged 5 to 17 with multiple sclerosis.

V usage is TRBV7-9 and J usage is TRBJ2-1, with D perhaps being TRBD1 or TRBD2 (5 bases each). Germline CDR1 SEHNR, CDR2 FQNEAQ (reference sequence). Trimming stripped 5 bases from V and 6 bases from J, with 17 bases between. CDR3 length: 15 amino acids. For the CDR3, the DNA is TGTGCCAGCAGCACCCTGGGGCCTAGCACCAATGAGCAGTTCTTC. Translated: CASSTLGPSTNEQFF.

CDR3 region: CSARSLGAATTDTQYF. The CDR3 nucleotides are TGCAGTGCTCGGAGCCTCGGAGCGGCGACCACAGATACGCAGTATTTT. J is TRBJ2-3 and V is TRBV20-1, with D maybe TRBD2 (5 bases). Trimming took off 5 bases at V and 2 bases at J, with 20 bases between the two ends. The germline CDR1 and CDR2 sequences are DFQATT and SNEGSKA (reference sequence). The CDR3 is 16 amino acids.

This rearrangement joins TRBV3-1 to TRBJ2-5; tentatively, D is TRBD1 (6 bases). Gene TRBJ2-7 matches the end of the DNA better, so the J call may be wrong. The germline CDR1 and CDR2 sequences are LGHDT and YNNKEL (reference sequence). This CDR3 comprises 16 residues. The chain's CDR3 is CASSLQRSGRGYEQYF. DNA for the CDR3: TGTGCCAGCAGCCTCCAAAGATCGGGCAGGGGCTACGAGCAGTACTTC.

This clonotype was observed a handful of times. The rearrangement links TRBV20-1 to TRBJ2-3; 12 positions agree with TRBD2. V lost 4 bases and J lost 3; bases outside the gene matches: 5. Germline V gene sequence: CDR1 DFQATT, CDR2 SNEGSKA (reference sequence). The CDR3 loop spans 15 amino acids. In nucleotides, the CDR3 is TGCAGTGCTACCCGGACTAGCGGGATTACAGATACGCAGTATTTT. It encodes CSATRTSGITDTQYF.

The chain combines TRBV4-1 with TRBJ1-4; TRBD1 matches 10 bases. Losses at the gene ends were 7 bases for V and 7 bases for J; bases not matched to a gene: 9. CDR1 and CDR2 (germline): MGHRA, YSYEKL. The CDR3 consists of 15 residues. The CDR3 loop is CASNQPGQGGEKLFF. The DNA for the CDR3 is TGCGCCAGCAACCAGCCTGGACAGGGGGGTGAAAAACTGTTTTTT.

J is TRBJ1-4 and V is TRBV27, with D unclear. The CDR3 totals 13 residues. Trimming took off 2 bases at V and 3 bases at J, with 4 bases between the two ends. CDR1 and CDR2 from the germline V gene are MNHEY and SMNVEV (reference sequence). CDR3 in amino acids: CASSLRANEKLFF. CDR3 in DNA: TGTGCCAGCAGTTTAAGGGCTAATGAAAAACTGTTTTTT.

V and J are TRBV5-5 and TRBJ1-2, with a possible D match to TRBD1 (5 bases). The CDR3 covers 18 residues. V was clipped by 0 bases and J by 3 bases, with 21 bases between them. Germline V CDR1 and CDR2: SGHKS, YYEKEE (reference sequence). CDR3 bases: TGTGCCAGCAGCTTGGCGACAGTTCAACCCATAAGCTACTATGGCTACACCTTC. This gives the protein CASSLATVQPISYYGYTF.

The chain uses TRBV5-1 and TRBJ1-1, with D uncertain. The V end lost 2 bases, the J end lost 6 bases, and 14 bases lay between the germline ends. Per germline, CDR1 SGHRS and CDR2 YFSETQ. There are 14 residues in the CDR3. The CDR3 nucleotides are TGCGCCAGCAGCTTCTACTCAGAGGACTCTGAAGCTTTCTTT. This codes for CASSFYSEDSEAFF.

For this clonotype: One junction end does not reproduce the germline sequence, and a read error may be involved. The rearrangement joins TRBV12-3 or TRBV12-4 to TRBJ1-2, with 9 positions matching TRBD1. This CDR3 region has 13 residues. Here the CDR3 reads CASSTGGPYGYTF. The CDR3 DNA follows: TGTGCCAGCAGTACAGGGGGCCCATATGGCTACACCTTT.

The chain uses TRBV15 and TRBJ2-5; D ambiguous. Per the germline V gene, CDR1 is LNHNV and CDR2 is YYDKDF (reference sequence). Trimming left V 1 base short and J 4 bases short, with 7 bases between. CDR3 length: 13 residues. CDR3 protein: CATSRAGTETQYF. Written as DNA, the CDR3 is TGTGCCACCAGCAGAGCGGGCACAGAGACCCAGTACTTC.

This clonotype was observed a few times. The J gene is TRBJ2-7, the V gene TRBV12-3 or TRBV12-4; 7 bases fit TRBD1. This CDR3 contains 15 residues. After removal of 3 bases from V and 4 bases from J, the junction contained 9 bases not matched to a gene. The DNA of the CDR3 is TGTGCCAGCAGTTTTGGTCCGGCAGGGGGATACGAGCAGTACTTC. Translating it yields CASSFGPAGGYEQYF.